This entry describes one T cell receptor beta chain. Its antigen is not known. The data were obtained in a study of T cell responses to AZD1222 COVID-19 vaccine. Study information: Pooled together were second doses at about 4 or about 12 weeks. Study outcomes and limitations: Donors, mostly white British, included more females; clonal diversity was possibly underestimated. Repertoire samples came only from after the peak T cell response.

CDR1 and CDR2 (germline): SQVTM, ANQGSEA. V was trimmed by 7 bases and J by 4 bases, leaving 16 bases between them. The CDR3 has 14 amino acids. Profiled with immunoSEQ multiplex PCR; TCRdb holds only in-frame clones, not every one. The sample records around 110,000 clones, around nine tenths being singletons. Specimen: peripheral blood, collected on day 0 of AZD1222 vaccination. The chain recombines TRBV29-1 with TRBJ1-4; tentative D call: TRBD1 (5 bases). This clonotype was sampled from an adult in good health. The CDR3 region is CSAGQWARNEKLFF. The CDR3 coding sequence is TGCAGCGCGGGGCAATGGGCACGTAATGAAAAACTGTTTTTT.